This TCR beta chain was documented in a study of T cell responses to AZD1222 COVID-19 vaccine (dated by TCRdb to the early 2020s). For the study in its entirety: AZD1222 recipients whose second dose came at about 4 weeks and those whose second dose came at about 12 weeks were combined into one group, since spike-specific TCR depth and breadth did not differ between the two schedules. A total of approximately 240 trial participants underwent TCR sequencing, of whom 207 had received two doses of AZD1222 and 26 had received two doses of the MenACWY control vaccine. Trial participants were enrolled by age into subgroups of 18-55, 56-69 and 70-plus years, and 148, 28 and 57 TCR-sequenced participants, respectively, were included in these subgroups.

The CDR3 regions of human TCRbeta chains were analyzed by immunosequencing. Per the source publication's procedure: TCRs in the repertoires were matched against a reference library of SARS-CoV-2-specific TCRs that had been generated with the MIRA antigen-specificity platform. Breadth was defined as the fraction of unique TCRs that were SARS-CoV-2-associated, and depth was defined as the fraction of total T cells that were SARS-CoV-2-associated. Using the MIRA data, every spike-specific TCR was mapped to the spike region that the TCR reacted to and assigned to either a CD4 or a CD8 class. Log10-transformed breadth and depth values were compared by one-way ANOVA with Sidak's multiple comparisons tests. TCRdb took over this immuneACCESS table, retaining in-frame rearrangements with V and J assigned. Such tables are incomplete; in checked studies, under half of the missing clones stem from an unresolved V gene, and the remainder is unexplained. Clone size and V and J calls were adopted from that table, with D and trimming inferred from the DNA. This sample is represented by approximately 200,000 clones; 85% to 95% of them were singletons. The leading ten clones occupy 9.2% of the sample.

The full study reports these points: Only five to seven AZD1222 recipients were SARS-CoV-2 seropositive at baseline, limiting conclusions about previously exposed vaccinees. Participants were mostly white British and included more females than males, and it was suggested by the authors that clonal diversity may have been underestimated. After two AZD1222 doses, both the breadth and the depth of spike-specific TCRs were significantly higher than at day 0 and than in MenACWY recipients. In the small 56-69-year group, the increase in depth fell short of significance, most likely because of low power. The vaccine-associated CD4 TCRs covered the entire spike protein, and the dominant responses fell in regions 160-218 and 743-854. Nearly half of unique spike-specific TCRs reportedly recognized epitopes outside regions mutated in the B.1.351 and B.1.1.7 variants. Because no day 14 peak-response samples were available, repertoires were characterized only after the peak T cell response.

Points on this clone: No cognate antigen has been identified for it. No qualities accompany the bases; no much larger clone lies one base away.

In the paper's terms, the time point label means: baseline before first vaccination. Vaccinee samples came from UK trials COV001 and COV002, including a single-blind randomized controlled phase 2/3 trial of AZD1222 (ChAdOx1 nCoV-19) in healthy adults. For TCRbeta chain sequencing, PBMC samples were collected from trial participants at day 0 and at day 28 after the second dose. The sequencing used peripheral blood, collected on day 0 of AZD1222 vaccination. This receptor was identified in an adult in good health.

Here is the DNA: TGTGCCAGCAGCCCGGCCGGGACTACGTCCTACGAGCAGTACTTC. It translates as CASSPAGTTSYEQYF. The chain uses TRBV7-2 and TRBJ2-7; TRBD2 agrees with 7 junctional bases. The CDR3 holds 15 amino acids from the cysteine to the phenylalanine. Solely the CDR3 DNA is kept, with 45 bases framed from the first base. CDR1 SGHTA and CDR2 FQGNSA were looked up in the germline V gene. Trimming takes 5 bases off V and 1 base off J; junction bases not matched to a gene: 8.